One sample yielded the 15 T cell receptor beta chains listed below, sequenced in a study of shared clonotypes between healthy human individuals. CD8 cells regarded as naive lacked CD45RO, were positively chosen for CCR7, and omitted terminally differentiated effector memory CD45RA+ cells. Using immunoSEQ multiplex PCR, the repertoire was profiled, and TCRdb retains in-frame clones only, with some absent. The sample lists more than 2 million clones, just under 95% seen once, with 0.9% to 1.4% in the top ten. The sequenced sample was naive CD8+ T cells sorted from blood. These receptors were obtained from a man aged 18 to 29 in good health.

The CDR3 region is CASSGGQDYEQYF. DNA of the CDR3: TGTGCCAGCAGCGGGGGACAGGACTACGAGCAGTACTTC. The V and J genes are TRBV5-4 and TRBJ2-7; TRBD1 matches 8 bases. CDR3 length: 13 amino acids. The ends lost 4 bases at V and 3 bases at J; junction bases unmatched: 3. Germline lookup yields CDR1 SGHNT and CDR2 YYREEE (reference sequence).

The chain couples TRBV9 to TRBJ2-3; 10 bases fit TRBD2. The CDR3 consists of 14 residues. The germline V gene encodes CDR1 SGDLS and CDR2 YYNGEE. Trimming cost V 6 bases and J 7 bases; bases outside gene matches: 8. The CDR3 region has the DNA TGTGCCAGCAACCCAGCGGGGGGGCCGAATACGCAGTATTTT. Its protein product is CASNPAGGPNTQYF.

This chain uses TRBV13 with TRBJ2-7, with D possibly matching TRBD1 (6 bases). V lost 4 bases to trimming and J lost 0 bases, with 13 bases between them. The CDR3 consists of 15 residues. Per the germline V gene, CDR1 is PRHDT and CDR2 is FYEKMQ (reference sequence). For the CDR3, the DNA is TGTGCCAGCAGCTCAATATCGGACAGCTCCTACGAGCAGTACTTC. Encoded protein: CASSSISDSSYEQYF.

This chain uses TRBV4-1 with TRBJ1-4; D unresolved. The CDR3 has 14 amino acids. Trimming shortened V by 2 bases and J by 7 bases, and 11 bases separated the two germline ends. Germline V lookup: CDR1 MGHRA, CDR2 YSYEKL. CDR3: CASSQTPRGEKLFF. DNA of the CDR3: TGCGCCAGCAGCCAAACACCCCGAGGTGAAAAACTGTTTTTT.

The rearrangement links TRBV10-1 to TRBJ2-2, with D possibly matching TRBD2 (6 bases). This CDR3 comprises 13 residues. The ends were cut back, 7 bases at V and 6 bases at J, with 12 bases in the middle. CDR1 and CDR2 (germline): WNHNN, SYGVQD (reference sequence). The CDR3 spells CASTQGGAGELFF. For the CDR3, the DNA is TGCGCCAGCACCCAAGGAGGGGCCGGGGAGCTGTTTTTT.

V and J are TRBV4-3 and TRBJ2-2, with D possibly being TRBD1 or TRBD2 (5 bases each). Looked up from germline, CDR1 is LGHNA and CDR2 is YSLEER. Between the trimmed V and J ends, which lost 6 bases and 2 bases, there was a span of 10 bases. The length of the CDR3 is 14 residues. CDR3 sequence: CASRDRGNTGELFF. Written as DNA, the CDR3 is TGCGCCAGCAGGGACCGGGGCAACACCGGGGAGCTGTTTTTT.

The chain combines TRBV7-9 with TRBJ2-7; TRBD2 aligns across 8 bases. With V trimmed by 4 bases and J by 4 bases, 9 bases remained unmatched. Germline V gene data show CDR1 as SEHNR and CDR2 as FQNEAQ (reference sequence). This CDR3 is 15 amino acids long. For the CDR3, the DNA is TGTGCCAGCAGCTCGCTACTAGCGGTTGAATACGAGCAGTACTTC. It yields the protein CASSSLLAVEYEQYF.

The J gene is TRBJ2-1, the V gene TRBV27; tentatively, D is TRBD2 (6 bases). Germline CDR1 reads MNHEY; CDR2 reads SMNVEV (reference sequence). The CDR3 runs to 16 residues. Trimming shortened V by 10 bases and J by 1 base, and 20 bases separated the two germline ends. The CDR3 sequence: CATGTSRERSYNEQFF. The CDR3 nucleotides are TGTGCCACCGGGACTTCGAGAGAGAGATCCTACAATGAGCAGTTCTTC.

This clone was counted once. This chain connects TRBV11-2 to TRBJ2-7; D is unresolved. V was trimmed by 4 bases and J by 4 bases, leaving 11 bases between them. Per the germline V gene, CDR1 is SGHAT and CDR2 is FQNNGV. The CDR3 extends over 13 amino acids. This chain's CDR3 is CASSSPLRYEQYF. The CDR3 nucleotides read TGTGCCAGCAGCTCCCCCCTCCGGTACGAGCAGTACTTC.

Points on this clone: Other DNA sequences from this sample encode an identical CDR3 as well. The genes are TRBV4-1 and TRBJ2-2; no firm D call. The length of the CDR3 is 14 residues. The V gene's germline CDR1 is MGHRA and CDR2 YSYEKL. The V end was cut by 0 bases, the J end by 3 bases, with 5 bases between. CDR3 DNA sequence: TGCGCCAGCAGCCAAGAGGGCTACACCGGGGAGCTGTTTTTT. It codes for CASSQEGYTGELFF.

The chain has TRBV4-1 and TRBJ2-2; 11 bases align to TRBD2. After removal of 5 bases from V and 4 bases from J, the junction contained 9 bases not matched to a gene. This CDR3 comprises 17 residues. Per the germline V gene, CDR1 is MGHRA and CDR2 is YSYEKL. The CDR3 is CASSWPLAGGRTGELFF. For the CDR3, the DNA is TGCGCCAGCAGCTGGCCTCTAGCGGGAGGCCGCACCGGGGAGCTGTTTTTT.

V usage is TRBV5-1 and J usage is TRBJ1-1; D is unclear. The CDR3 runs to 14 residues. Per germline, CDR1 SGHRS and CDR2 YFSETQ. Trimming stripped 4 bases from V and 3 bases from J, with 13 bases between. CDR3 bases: TGCGCCAGCAGCCCGACGGCGGCGGACACTGAAGCTTTCTTT. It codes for CASSPTAADTEAFF.

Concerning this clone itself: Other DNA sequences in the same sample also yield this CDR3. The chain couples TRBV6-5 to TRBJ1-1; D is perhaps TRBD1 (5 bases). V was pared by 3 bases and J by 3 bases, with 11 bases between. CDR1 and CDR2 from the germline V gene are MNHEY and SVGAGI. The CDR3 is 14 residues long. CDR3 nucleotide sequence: TGTGCCAGCAGTTATGGGGGGGAGGACACTGAAGCTTTCTTT. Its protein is CASSYGGEDTEAFF.

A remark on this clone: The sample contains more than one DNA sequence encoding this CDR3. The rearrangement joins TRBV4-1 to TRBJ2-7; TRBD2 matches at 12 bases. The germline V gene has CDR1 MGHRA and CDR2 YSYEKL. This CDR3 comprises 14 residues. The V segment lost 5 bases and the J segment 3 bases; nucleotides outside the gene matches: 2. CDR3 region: CASSLTSGGYEQYF. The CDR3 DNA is TGCGCCAGCAGCTTGACTAGCGGGGGCTACGAGCAGTACTTC.

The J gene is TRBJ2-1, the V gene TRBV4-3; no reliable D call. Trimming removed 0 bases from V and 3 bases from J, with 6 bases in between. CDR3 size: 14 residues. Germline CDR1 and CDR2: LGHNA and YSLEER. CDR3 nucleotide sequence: TGCGCCAGCAGCCAAGATCAGTACTACAATGAGCAGTTCTTC. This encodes CASSQDQYYNEQFF.